The rows below give T cell receptor beta chains drawn from one sample of a study of T cell responses to AZD1222 COVID-19 vaccine. The table came from immunoSEQ multiplex PCR; TCRdb's copy has only in-frame clones and leaves some out. The data hold 100,000 to 110,000 clones, with around nine tenths observed a single time. The sample consisted of peripheral blood, taken on day 0 of AZD1222 vaccination. These receptors were taken from an adult in good health. CDR3s include the opening cysteine and the closing phenylalanine or tryptophan. Fields, in order: V gene, D gene, clone size, CDR3 protein. D genes are given only for firm matches. Some rows mark clone size as missing; the rest say once, few, many or name a class of expanded clone.

v_gene: TRBV4-3; d_gene: .; abundance: .; CDR3aa: CASSQEGGHSGNTIYF
v_gene: TRBV29-1; d_gene: .; abundance: few; CDR3aa: CSVSQNTGELFF
v_gene: TRBV3-1/TRBV3-2; d_gene: TRBD2; abundance: .; CDR3aa: CASSHGGGAARETQYF
v_gene: TRBV12-3/TRBV12-4; d_gene: .; abundance: .; CDR3aa: CASSFAGAEAFF
v_gene: TRBV5-1; d_gene: TRBD2; abundance: .; CDR3aa: CASSPGRGGEQYF
v_gene: TRBV18; d_gene: .; abundance: few; CDR3aa: CASSPRAGEVGEQYF
v_gene: TRBV27; d_gene: TRBD1; abundance: few; CDR3aa: CASSLRDRGEKLFF
v_gene: TRBV20-1; d_gene: .; abundance: once; CDR3aa: CSAPHHYEQYF
v_gene: TRBV3-1/TRBV3-2; d_gene: .; abundance: .; CDR3aa: CASSNGGARTEAFF
v_gene: TRBV5-1; d_gene: .; abundance: once; CDR3aa: CASSLETGNSPLHF
v_gene: TRBV5-1; d_gene: TRBD1; abundance: .; CDR3aa: CASSSGTDHYENTEAFF
v_gene: TRBV13; d_gene: TRBD1; abundance: .; CDR3aa: CASSLKTGFSDTQYF
v_gene: TRBV2; d_gene: TRBD1; abundance: .; CDR3aa: CASSGQGGETQYF
v_gene: TRBV19; d_gene: .; abundance: .; CDR3aa: CASSIVSGNYGYTF
v_gene: TRBV7-6; d_gene: TRBD1; abundance: .; CDR3aa: CASSFGKLQGGSVGDGYTF
v_gene: TRBV5-1; d_gene: .; abundance: .; CDR3aa: CASSLKGQSTEAFF
v_gene: TRBV7-8; d_gene: .; abundance: .; CDR3aa: CASSSISRGQPQHF
v_gene: TRBV6-5; d_gene: .; abundance: .; CDR3aa: CASLRGGITEAFF
v_gene: TRBV4-1; d_gene: TRBD2; abundance: .; CDR3aa: CASSQDASGRSPVLTF
v_gene: TRBV18; d_gene: TRBD1; abundance: .; CDR3aa: CASSTLSTGTEAFF
v_gene: TRBV15; d_gene: .; abundance: .; CDR3aa: CATSTLATNEKLFF
v_gene: TRBV7-9; d_gene: .; abundance: .; CDR3aa: CASSYVNTEAFF
v_gene: TRBV28; d_gene: .; abundance: .; CDR3aa: CASSLSGYGYTF
v_gene: TRBV18; d_gene: .; abundance: .; CDR3aa: CASSPNKGNQPQHF
v_gene: TRBV11-3; d_gene: TRBD2; abundance: few; CDR3aa: CASTPGLAGLDEQFF
v_gene: TRBV7-6; d_gene: TRBD1; abundance: .; CDR3aa: CASSLGQGYQPQHF
v_gene: TRBV13; d_gene: TRBD2; abundance: once; CDR3aa: CASRTGGGTRTQYF
v_gene: TRBV18; d_gene: TRBD1; abundance: .; CDR3aa: CASSPGTVVGELFF
v_gene: TRBV27; d_gene: TRBD2; abundance: once; CDR3aa: CASSLTVAGYEQYF
v_gene: TRBV28; d_gene: .; abundance: .; CDR3aa: CASSLTTPKTDTQYF
v_gene: TRBV2; d_gene: .; abundance: once; CDR3aa: CASTRGRVEGETQYF
v_gene: TRBV5-1; d_gene: TRBD1; abundance: .; CDR3aa: CASSPGQGAYEQYF
v_gene: TRBV3-1/TRBV3-2; d_gene: TRBD1; abundance: .; CDR3aa: CASSQTGIGNTIYF
v_gene: TRBV19; d_gene: .; abundance: once; CDR3aa: CASRWGAGDTEAFF
v_gene: TRBV7-3; d_gene: TRBD1; abundance: .; CDR3aa: CASRADRGNTEAFF
v_gene: TRBV27; d_gene: .; abundance: .; CDR3aa: CASSPRGTTYEQYF